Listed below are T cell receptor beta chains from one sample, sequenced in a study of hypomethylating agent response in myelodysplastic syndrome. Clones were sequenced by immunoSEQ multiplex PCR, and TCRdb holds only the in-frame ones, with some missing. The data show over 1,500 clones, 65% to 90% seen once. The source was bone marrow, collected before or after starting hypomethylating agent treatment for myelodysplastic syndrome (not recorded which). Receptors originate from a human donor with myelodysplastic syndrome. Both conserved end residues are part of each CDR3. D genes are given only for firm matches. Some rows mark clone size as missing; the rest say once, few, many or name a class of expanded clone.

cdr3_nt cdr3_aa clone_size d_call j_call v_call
TGCGCCAGCAGCGTACCGGGACCAGCCAATGAGCAGTTCTTC CASSVPGPANEQFF NA NA TRBJ2-1 TRBV5-1
TGTGCCAGCAGTTACTCCGGCAGGGCCCATGGCTACACCTTC CASSYSGRAHGYTF few NA TRBJ1-2 TRBV6-5
TGTGCCACGACAGCTCTCGGCACAGATACGCAGTATTTT CATTALGTDTQYF NA NA TRBJ2-3 TRBV2
TGCGCCAGCAGCTTGGACAGGGATTACAATGAGCAGTTCTTC CASSLDRDYNEQFF NA NA TRBJ2-1 TRBV5-1
TGTGCCAGCAGTTACCAGGGGGGAAACATTCAGTACTTC CASSYQGGNIQYF NA NA TRBJ2-4 TRBV6-5
TGTGCCTGGTCCGAAGGGACGAGGAGCACAGATACGCAGTATTTT CAWSEGTRSTDTQYF NA NA TRBJ2-3 TRBV30
TGTGCCAGCAGCTTAGAGACTAGCGGGAGACAAGGCGAGCAGTACTTC CASSLETSGRQGEQYF NA TRBD2 TRBJ2-7 TRBV11-2
TGTGCCAGTAAGGATGGCAATCAGCCCCAGCATTTT CASKDGNQPQHF NA NA TRBJ1-5 TRBV19
TGTGCCAGCAGCGTGGTCCCGCTAGCGGGGGGGAACCCAGATACGCAGTATTTT CASSVVPLAGGNPDTQYF NA TRBD2 TRBJ2-3 TRBV9
TGTGCCAGCAGCGTCACTGAGGGGTCGGGTGAGCAGTTCTTC CASSVTEGSGEQFF NA NA TRBJ2-1 TRBV9
TGTGCCAGCAGTTTATTCCACACGGGAGCCTACGAGCAGTACTTC CASSLFHTGAYEQYF few NA TRBJ2-7 TRBV27
TGTGCTAGTGGTTGGGGACAGTTATCCTCTGGAAACACCATATATTTT CASGWGQLSSGNTIYF NA TRBD1 TRBJ1-3 TRBV12-5
TGTGCCTGGAGTCCTGGAAGCACAGATACGCAGTATTTT CAWSPGSTDTQYF NA NA TRBJ2-3 TRBV30
TGTGCCAGCAGAGGGACAGATGAAAAACTGTTTTTT CASRGTDEKLFF NA TRBD1 TRBJ1-4 TRBV11-2
TGCGCCAGCAGCGGACAGTCCCGCGGCGATGAGCAGTTCTTC CASSGQSRGDEQFF NA NA TRBJ2-1 TRBV5-1
TGTGCCACCAGCACGGGCGGCAGCAATCAGCCCCAGCATTTT CATSTGGSNQPQHF NA NA TRBJ1-5 TRBV15
TGTGCCAGCAGTACTACCTCGAGGGGTACCTACGAGCAGTACTTC CASSTTSRGTYEQYF few NA TRBJ2-7 TRBV27
TGTGCCAGCAGTTTTTCCCGGACAGGGGAAGCTTTCTTT CASSFSRTGEAFF NA TRBD1 TRBJ1-1 TRBV28
TGTGCCAGCAGCGTAGGGCTCCCGAGGGAGAACTATGGCTACACCTTC CASSVGLPRENYGYTF NA NA TRBJ1-2 TRBV9
TGCAGCGTTGCTCGCCGGCTTAGCACAGATACGCAGTATTTT CSVARRLSTDTQYF NA NA TRBJ2-3 TRBV29-1
TGTGCCAGCACCTCCCCCCAGGGGGGGAACACTGAAGCTTTCTTT CASTSPQGGNTEAFF few TRBD1 TRBJ1-1 TRBV2
TGTGCCAGCAGCGAAATACTAGCGGGGTACCAAGAGACCCAGTACTTC CASSEILAGYQETQYF once TRBD2 TRBJ2-5 TRBV11-2
TGCGCCAGCAGATTCGAGATTACCACCTACGAGCAGTACTTC CASRFEITTYEQYF NA NA TRBJ2-7 TRBV5-1
TGTGCCAGCAGTGAAATGGCTCCGGGACAGGGGTACTTC CASSEMAPGQGYF NA TRBD1 TRBJ2-7 TRBV6-1
TGTGCCAGCAGCCCCCGCTCGCAGCGGGGGGCCCTTGCTGAGCAGTTCTTC CASSPRSQRGALAEQFF few TRBD2 TRBJ2-1 TRBV11-2
TGTGCCAGCAGCAAAGGTCTACGTCAGCCCCAGCATTTT CASSKGLRQPQHF NA NA TRBJ1-5 TRBV21-1
TGTGCCAGCAGTGCCGTGGCAGGGGGTTCCTATGGCTACACCTTC CASSAVAGGSYGYTF once TRBD1 TRBJ1-2 TRBV27
TGTGCCAGCAGTGGAGCATGGGGGGAATCTACCTATGGCTACACCTTC CASSGAWGESTYGYTF NA NA TRBJ1-2 TRBV2
TGCGCCAGCAGCCCGACCGCTACAGGGAAGAACACTGAAGCTTTCTTT CASSPTATGKNTEAFF NA NA TRBJ1-1 TRBV5-1
TGTGCCAGCAGCTTAGCGAGCGGGGGCGCTAGTGGCTACACCTTC CASSLASGGASGYTF NA NA TRBJ1-2 TRBV11-2
TGTGCCAGCAGTATTCGGGACGGTAATCAGCCCCAGCATTTT CASSIRDGNQPQHF NA NA TRBJ1-5 TRBV6-1
TGTGCCAGCAGTGGTCCGCACCCGAAGCAAGAGACCCAGTACTTC CASSGPHPKQETQYF few NA TRBJ2-5 TRBV6-1
TGTGCCAGTAGTATAGATACCGGGGGCCCCACAGATACGCAGTATTTT CASSIDTGGPTDTQYF NA NA TRBJ2-3 TRBV19
TGTGCCAGCAGCGATCGGGCTGCGGCCAAAAACATTCAGTACTTC CASSDRAAAKNIQYF NA NA TRBJ2-4 TRBV11-2
TGTGCCAGCAGCTACAGGACAGAGAATTCACCCCTCCACTTT CASSYRTENSPLHF NA NA TRBJ1-6 TRBV6-6
TGTGCCAGCACTAAGGGGAGCTCTGGAAACACCATATATTTT CASTKGSSGNTIYF once NA TRBJ1-3 TRBV9
TGTGCCAGCAGCTCCTACTTGGAGACCCAGTACTTC CASSSYLETQYF NA NA TRBJ2-5 TRBV13
TGTGCCAGCAGCCACATAGGACAGGGAGAGACCCAGTACTTC CASSHIGQGETQYF few TRBD1 TRBJ2-5 TRBV6-1
TGTGCCAGCTCAGGGGAGGGCTATGGCTACACCTTC CASSGEGYGYTF NA NA TRBJ1-2 TRBV18
TGTGCCAGCACCCCCTTGGGGGGAGGGGAGACCCAGTACTTC CASTPLGGGETQYF NA TRBD2 TRBJ2-5 TRBV6-5
TGTGCCAGTAGTATAATCCGCTCTGGGGCCAACGTCCTGACTTTC CASSIIRSGANVLTF NA NA TRBJ2-6 TRBV19
TGTGCCAGCAGTCCGGGGACAGGGCGCAACGGGGAGCTGTTTTTT CASSPGTGRNGELFF NA TRBD1 TRBJ2-2 TRBV28
TGTGCCAGCAGCTTAGATCCGGGATCACCCCTCCACTTT CASSLDPGSPLHF few NA TRBJ1-6 TRBV11-2
TGTGCCAGCAGCGCGCCGACTAGCGGGCAGCAAGAGACCCAGTACTTC CASSAPTSGQQETQYF NA TRBD2 TRBJ2-5 TRBV9
TGCGCCAGCAGCTTGGCCCGCCACAGCGACTCTCAGGGCTACACCTTC CASSLARHSDSQGYTF NA NA TRBJ1-2 TRBV5-1
TGTGCCAGTAGGCGGACGGCATACACTGAAGCTTTCTTT CASRRTAYTEAFF NA NA TRBJ1-1 TRBV19
TGTGCCAGCAGAGAGGGGGCAGGGACGAACACTGAAGCTTTCTTT CASREGAGTNTEAFF NA TRBD1 TRBJ1-1 TRBV2
TGTGCCAGTAGTATCAGAGGGGGAACCCCCCCCTACGAGCAGTACTTC CASSIRGGTPPYEQYF NA NA TRBJ2-7 TRBV19
TGTGCCAGCTCACCACCGGGGTTCACTGAAGCTTTCTTT CASSPPGFTEAFF NA NA TRBJ1-1 TRBV18
TGTGCCAGCAGCCCTGGGGGGCGCGGGGCCAATGAGCAGTTCTTC CASSPGGRGANEQFF NA NA TRBJ2-1 TRBV7-9
TGTGCCAGTAAGCCGGGACAGGGTACGAACACTGAAGCTTTCTTT CASKPGQGTNTEAFF few TRBD1 TRBJ1-1 TRBV19
TGCGCCAGCAGCTCACAGGGGAACATTCAGTACTTC CASSSQGNIQYF NA TRBD1 TRBJ2-4 TRBV5-1
TGTGCCAGCAGTTATACCGGGGCGGGCAATGAGCAGTTCTTC CASSYTGAGNEQFF NA NA TRBJ2-1 TRBV6-5
TGTGCCAGCAGTGAAAGGGAACCAGATACGCAGTATTTT CASSEREPDTQYF NA NA TRBJ2-3 TRBV6-1
TGTGCCAGCAGCTTAACGGGCGAGGATACGCAGTATTTT CASSLTGEDTQYF NA NA TRBJ2-3 TRBV7-3
TGTGCCAGCAGCCGAATAACTAGCGGGGACCAAGAGACCCAGTACTTC CASSRITSGDQETQYF NA TRBD2 TRBJ2-5 TRBV6-6
TGTGCCAGCAGTTACTCGACAGGGGATCTCTATGGCTACACCTTC CASSYSTGDLYGYTF NA TRBD1 TRBJ1-2 TRBV6-5
TGCGCCAGCAGCTCCCAGAGGACAGGGACCGGGGAGCTGTTTTTT CASSSQRTGTGELFF NA TRBD1 TRBJ2-2 TRBV5-1